This is a list of T cell receptor beta chains from one sample in a study of T cell responses to AZD1222 COVID-19 vaccine. TCRdb keeps only in-frame clones here, not all; method: immunoSEQ multiplex PCR. The sample has 60,000 to 75,000 clones; about 79% are singletons. Specimen: peripheral blood, collected on day 0 of AZD1222 vaccination. The receptors stem from an adult in good health. Each CDR3 is given without its conserved first and last residue. Size tells how often a clone was seen (once, few, many) or the class of an expanded clone, and some rows leave it out.

v_gene	j_gene	abundance	CDR3aa
TRBV5-1	TRBJ2-1	NA	ASSLGTGGNEQF
TRBV12-3/TRBV12-4	TRBJ2-2	once	ASKLGWAGELF
TRBV5-6	TRBJ1-1	NA	ASSLNTEAF
TRBV4-1	TRBJ1-6	NA	ASSPLRSSSYNSPLH
TRBV5-5	TRBJ1-1	once	ASRGDTEAF
TRBV2	TRBJ2-7	NA	ASTRTSKSYEQY
TRBV14	TRBJ2-3	NA	ASSQARATQY
TRBV15	TRBJ2-1	NA	ATSTLRGGSYNEQF
TRBV19	TRBJ2-7	NA	ASSIRWTPDYEQY
TRBV24-1	TRBJ2-5	NA	ATGERETQY
TRBV18	TRBJ1-1	NA	ASSLTPSTGKNTEAF
TRBV5-1	TRBJ2-7	NA	ASSRGRADAQQY
TRBV6-5	TRBJ2-3	NA	ASSYDGTQY
TRBV11-2	TRBJ2-1	NA	ASSLRLHNEQF
TRBV6-5	TRBJ1-1	NA	ASSYSGRGNTEAF
TRBV29-1	TRBJ2-2	NA	SGGSGSGTGELF
TRBV7-8	TRBJ1-4	few	ASSPGQYLGEKLF
TRBV19	TRBJ1-2	NA	ASSPSGTGSDSGYT
TRBV6-5	TRBJ1-6	NA	AIHGGAGSPLH
TRBV19	TRBJ1-4	NA	ASRDEKLF
TRBV7-9	TRBJ1-1	NA	ASSQQVNTEAF
TRBV19	TRBJ1-1	NA	ASSRTLNTEAF
TRBV6-2/TRBV6-3	TRBJ1-6	once	ASSFPGSPRGSPLH
TRBV7-9	TRBJ2-3	NA	ASALGLALSPQY
TRBV4-1	TRBJ2-1	NA	ASRLLESSYNEQF
TRBV6-2/TRBV6-3	TRBJ1-2	NA	ASSYFGSKVGYGYT
TRBV7-2	TRBJ2-1	NA	ASSFGRGVSEQF
TRBV5-5	TRBJ2-1	NA	ASSLVAGPYNEQF
TRBV9	TRBJ1-2	few	ASSVGTGVGYT
TRBV4-3	TRBJ1-1	once	ASSQDIGGGMGTEAF
TRBV19	TRBJ2-3	NA	ASSYRDRTSTDTQY
TRBV7-2	TRBJ1-2	NA	ASSIGGTDGYT
TRBV19	TRBJ1-5	once	ASSLQVNQPQH
TRBV24-1	TRBJ1-4	NA	ATSDFAGDGTNEKLF
TRBV28	TRBJ2-2	once	APLPGTWNTGELF
TRBV4-2	TRBJ1-4	once	ASSQGTAAATNEKLF
TRBV28	TRBJ1-5	NA	ASSPFGQGIHQPQH
TRBV28	TRBJ2-2	NA	ASSGTWAGELF
TRBV7-9	TRBJ1-4	NA	ASSPQSRPAGNEKLF
TRBV7-2	TRBJ2-1	NA	ASSLTRGEQF
TRBV2	TRBJ1-4	NA	ASSDRTGDEKLF
TRBV19	TRBJ2-1	NA	ASSIGTDYNEQF
TRBV9	TRBJ2-2	NA	ASSPRTGNTGELF
TRBV4-2	TRBJ2-1	NA	ASSPGTSGSSYNEQF
TRBV4-3	TRBJ2-1	once	ASSPGLAGGPGEQF
TRBV13	TRBJ1-6	NA	ASRRGQLGSPLH
TRBV4-3	TRBJ2-5	NA	ASSQATLETQY
TRBV6-5	TRBJ1-2	NA	ASRRGDIWTYGYT
TRBV11-2	TRBJ2-3	NA	ASSLRAERTDTQY
TRBV27	TRBJ1-6	once	ASSLWERVDNSPLH
TRBV27	TRBJ2-3	once	ASSFPASTDTQY
TRBV14	TRBJ2-2	NA	ASRWVAGELF
TRBV6-5	TRBJ2-1	once	ASSLSGQGANEQF
TRBV6-2/TRBV6-3	TRBJ2-7	NA	ASSRLEDYHEQY